A selection of T cell receptor beta chains follows, all from one sample in a study of T cells after yellow fever vaccination. TCRdb ran MiXCR on the 5' RACE reads and lists one entry per CDR3 protein. The sample yields some 560,000 distinct CDR3 sequences, approximately 21% seen once. This specimen consisted of PBMCs, obtained 15 days after the yellow fever booster vaccination. These receptors were taken from a man younger than 40 who received the YFV17D yellow fever vaccine. CDR3s include the opening cysteine and the closing phenylalanine or tryptophan. A D gene is named only where the DNA matches it firmly. For some rows the clone size is stated as once, few or many, or as a class when expanded; others skip it.

V: TRBV7-2
size: few
J: TRBJ1-1
D: .
DNA: TGTGCCAGCAGCCCGCCTGCGGGCCCAAACACTGAAGCTTTCTTT
CDR3: CASSPPAGPNTEAFF

V: TRBV7-2
size: few
J: TRBJ1-1
D: .
DNA: TGTGCCAGCAGCACGCAGACAGTATGGTCCCTGAACACTGAAGCTTTCTTT
CDR3: CASSTQTVWSLNTEAFF

V: TRBV6-2/TRBV6-3
size: few
J: TRBJ2-3
D: TRBD1
DNA: TGTGCCAGCAGGACCCGGGACAGGGGACTCACAGATACGCAGTATTTT
CDR3: CASRTRDRGLTDTQYF

V: TRBV29-1
size: .
J: TRBJ1-5
D: .
DNA: TGCAGCGTGCAGGAGAATAGCAATCAGCCCCAGCATTTT
CDR3: CSVQENSNQPQHF

V: TRBV5-4
size: .
J: TRBJ2-3
D: TRBD2
DNA: TGTGCCAGCAGCTCACCGGGACTAGCGGGAGTAGGTGGCACAGATACGCAGTATTTT
CDR3: CASSSPGLAGVGGTDTQYF

V: TRBV7-2
size: few
J: TRBJ2-7
D: TRBD2
DNA: TGTGCCAGCAGTCTCTTTAGCGGGACTATCTCCTACGAGCAGTACTTC
CDR3: CASSLFSGTISYEQYF

V: TRBV5-1
size: .
J: TRBJ2-7
D: .
DNA: TGCGCCAGCAGCTTGGATCCCGGTGGAAGCTCCTACGAGCAGTACTTC
CDR3: CASSLDPGGSSYEQYF

V: TRBV7-9
size: few
J: TRBJ2-2
D: .
DNA: TGTGCCAGCAGCTTGGTGGTTCTCGCGGGTGCGGGGGAGCTGTTTTTT
CDR3: CASSLVVLAGAGELFF

V: TRBV7-9
size: few
J: TRBJ2-5
D: .
DNA: TGTGCCAGCAGCTCCGGGACCACCCTCCGGGAGACCCAGTACTTC
CDR3: CASSSGTTLRETQYF

V: TRBV4-3
size: .
J: TRBJ2-7
D: TRBD1
DNA: TGCGCCAGCAGCACAGGGGTAGCGATGCCCTACGAGCAGTACTTC
CDR3: CASSTGVAMPYEQYF

V: TRBV9
size: .
J: TRBJ2-1
D: .
DNA: TGTGCCAGCAGCCCAGAGGGGGACAATGAGCAGTTCTTC
CDR3: CASSPEGDNEQFF

V: TRBV20-1
size: .
J: TRBJ2-1
D: .
DNA: TGCAGTGCCACACCCCACAATGAGCAGTTCTTC
CDR3: CSATPHNEQFF

V: TRBV12-3/TRBV12-4
size: .
J: TRBJ1-1
D: .
DNA: TGTGCCAGCAGTTTAACGTCGGGTGGGACTGAAGCTTTCTTT
CDR3: CASSLTSGGTEAFF

V: TRBV12-3/TRBV12-4
size: few
J: TRBJ2-1
D: TRBD2
DNA: TGTGCCAGCAGCGCTAGCGGGAGAAATGAGCAGTTCTTC
CDR3: CASSASGRNEQFF

V: TRBV4-3
size: .
J: TRBJ2-3
D: .
DNA: TGCGCCAGCAGCCACACGGACGGCACAGATACGCAGTATTTT
CDR3: CASSHTDGTDTQYF

V: TRBV4-3
size: .
J: TRBJ2-2
D: .
DNA: TGCGCCAGCAGCCAAGAGCCAGGAGCGAACACCGGGGAGCTGTTTTTT
CDR3: CASSQEPGANTGELFF

V: TRBV12-3/TRBV12-4
size: few
J: TRBJ2-1
D: TRBD1
DNA: TGTGCCAGCAGCAGACAGGGGGCGGGGAATGAGCAGTTCTTC
CDR3: CASSRQGAGNEQFF

V: TRBV7-2
size: .
J: TRBJ1-3
D: .
DNA: TGTGCCAGCAGCTTAGGGACAGTCGGAAACACCATATATTTT
CDR3: CASSLGTVGNTIYF

V: TRBV3-1
size: .
J: TRBJ2-7
D: .
DNA: TGTGCCAGCAGCCAGGGTCCCGAGCAGTACTTC
CDR3: CASSQGPEQYF

V: TRBV20-1
size: few
J: TRBJ2-3
D: .
DNA: TGCAGTGCCCGGGGGATGGAGAGCACAGATACGCAGTATTTT
CDR3: CSARGMESTDTQYF

V: TRBV10-3
size: .
J: TRBJ2-5
D: .
DNA: TGTGCCATTACCACAGGGTTGGAAGAGACCCAGTACTTC
CDR3: CAITTGLEETQYF

V: TRBV6-4
size: few
J: TRBJ2-1
D: TRBD2
DNA: TGTGCCAGCAGCCCGGAGGGACTAGCGGGATCTGAGCAGTTCTTC
CDR3: CASSPEGLAGSEQFF

V: TRBV10-3
size: .
J: TRBJ2-5
D: .
DNA: TGTGCCATCAGTGGAGCCCCGAGGGACCTCACACAAGAGACCCAGTACTTC
CDR3: CAISGAPRDLTQETQYF

V: TRBV20-1
size: .
J: TRBJ2-1
D: TRBD2
DNA: TGCAGTGCTAGAGAAGGCGGGAGGGCGGGTGAGCAGTTCTTC
CDR3: CSAREGGRAGEQFF

V: TRBV19
size: many
J: TRBJ1-1
D: TRBD1
DNA: TGTGCCAGTAGTATAGGCCCGACAGGGGATTTCGCTGAAGCTTTCTTT
CDR3: CASSIGPTGDFAEAFF

V: TRBV4-3
size: .
J: TRBJ2-3
D: TRBD2
DNA: TGCGCCAGCAGCCCACATAGCGGGAGGGCTGATACGCAGTATTTT
CDR3: CASSPHSGRADTQYF

V: TRBV7-9
size: few
J: TRBJ2-7
D: .
DNA: TGTGCCAGCAGCTTAGCACTAGCCTACTCCTACGAGCAGTACTTC
CDR3: CASSLALAYSYEQYF

V: TRBV7-2
size: few
J: TRBJ2-3
D: .
DNA: TGTGCCAGCAGCTTAGTGGCGATTACAGATACGCAGTATTTT
CDR3: CASSLVAITDTQYF

V: TRBV12-3/TRBV12-4
size: few
J: TRBJ1-4
D: .
DNA: TGTGCCAGCAGTTTCCGTCGCTTGAGTAATGAAAAACTGTTTTTT
CDR3: CASSFRRLSNEKLFF

V: TRBV20-1
size: few
J: TRBJ2-7
D: TRBD2
DNA: TGCAGTGCCGGGGACTACATCTACGAGCAGTACTTC
CDR3: CSAGDYIYEQYF

V: TRBV5-1
size: few
J: TRBJ1-1
D: .
DNA: TGCGCCAGCAGCTTGGCGGGGGGCTATGAAGCTTTCTTT
CDR3: CASSLAGGYEAFF

V: TRBV2
size: few
J: TRBJ2-7
D: .
DNA: TGTGCCAGCAGCAGGGTGAATTCCTACGAGCAGTACTTC
CDR3: CASSRVNSYEQYF

V: TRBV10-3
size: .
J: TRBJ2-2
D: .
DNA: TGTGCCATCAGCTCCTCTCGAGGCACCGGGGAGCTGTTTTTT
CDR3: CAISSSRGTGELFF

V: TRBV7-3
size: .
J: TRBJ2-1
D: TRBD2
DNA: TGTGCCAGCAGCCTGGGGACTAGGGGGGAGCAGTTCTTC
CDR3: CASSLGTRGEQFF

V: TRBV20-1
size: .
J: TRBJ2-7
D: TRBD2
DNA: TGCAGTGCTACTCCTGGACTAGCGGGAGGCGAGCAGTACTTC
CDR3: CSATPGLAGGEQYF

V: TRBV27
size: .
J: TRBJ2-5
D: .
DNA: TGTGCCAGCAGCCTTGACCCCCCTACGGGAGTACGTGAGACCCAGTACTTC
CDR3: CASSLDPPTGVRETQYF

V: TRBV7-2
size: many
J: TRBJ1-2
D: .
DNA: TGTGCCAGCAGCTTACACCTGGCAGGGTTGGATGGCTACACCTTC
CDR3: CASSLHLAGLDGYTF

V: TRBV7-9
size: .
J: TRBJ2-7
D: TRBD2
DNA: TGTGCCAGCAGCTTACTAGCGGGCAGCTCCTACGAGCAGTACTTC
CDR3: CASSLLAGSSYEQYF

V: TRBV5-1
size: few
J: TRBJ2-1
D: TRBD2
DNA: TGCGCCAGCAGACTGATAGCGGGAGATTACAATGAGCAGTTCTTC
CDR3: CASRLIAGDYNEQFF

V: TRBV27
size: few
J: TRBJ2-7
D: .
DNA: TGTGCCAGCAGTTTAAACGGCGAGAGCTCCTACGAGCAGTACTTC
CDR3: CASSLNGESSYEQYF

V: TRBV7-9
size: few
J: TRBJ2-4
D: TRBD1
DNA: TGTGCCAGCAGCCCCGGACAGGGGAGGATTCAGTACTTC
CDR3: CASSPGQGRIQYF

V: TRBV24-1
size: many
J: TRBJ2-1
D: .
DNA: TGTGCCACCAGTGTCTACAATGAGCAGTTCTTC
CDR3: CATSVYNEQFF

V: TRBV7-3
size: .
J: TRBJ2-5
D: TRBD1
DNA: TGTGCCAGCAGCTTAGGGACAGGGGAAATGATGACCCAGTACTTC
CDR3: CASSLGTGEMMTQYF

V: TRBV6-1
size: .
J: TRBJ2-2
D: .
DNA: TGTGCCAGCAGCCCCGGCTCCGCGAACACCGGGGAGCTGTTTTTT
CDR3: CASSPGSANTGELFF

V: TRBV7-9
size: many
J: TRBJ2-7
D: .
DNA: TGTGCCAGCAGCTTAGGGGCCTCCTACGAGCAGTACTTC
CDR3: CASSLGASYEQYF

V: TRBV9
size: few
J: TRBJ2-1
D: TRBD2
DNA: TGTGCCAGCAGCGTCGGGACTAGCTATGAGCAGTTCTTC
CDR3: CASSVGTSYEQFF

V: TRBV29-1
size: .
J: TRBJ2-1
D: TRBD1
DNA: TGCAGCGCCGGACAGGGGGCGAATGAGCAGTTCTTC
CDR3: CSAGQGANEQFF

V: TRBV7-2
size: .
J: TRBJ2-1
D: .
DNA: TGTGCCAGCAGCGCCGCTTATGAGCAGTTCTTC
CDR3: CASSAAYEQFF

V: TRBV24-1
size: .
J: TRBJ2-2
D: TRBD1
DNA: TGTGCCACCAGTCCCACTGACAGGGCGAACACCGGGGAGCTGTTTTTT
CDR3: CATSPTDRANTGELFF

V: TRBV7-3
size: few
J: TRBJ2-1
D: .
DNA: TGTGCCAGCAGCTTAACGGTTCTGGGTGAGCAGTTCTTC
CDR3: CASSLTVLGEQFF